The T cell receptor (beta chain) described here comes from a study of blood T cell repertoires in COVID-19. Study at large: Whether acute or convalescent, the COVID-19 samples came from the United States, Italy and Spain. PBMCs, B-cell-depleted T cells, or T cells provided the cDNA or gDNA that made up the material.

This clone was seen a single time. Per the original methods: Reference gene primers were amplified, and this amplification served to estimate nucleated cell counts. TCRdb keeps only in-frame clones here, not all; method: immunoSEQ multiplex PCR. That table furnishes V, J and clone size, whereas the DNA furnished D and trimming. The sample holds roughly 70,000 clones, 82% seen once. The CDR3 is made up of 12 amino acids. CDR1 and CDR2 (germline): SGHRS, YFSETQ. Trimming at V came to 4 bases and at J to 8 bases, leaving 3 bases not matched to a gene. This chain uses TRBV5-1 with TRBJ2-1; 7 nucleotides line up with TRBD2. Input material: peripheral blood. The sequence was collected from a woman aged 55-69 years with acute or convalescent COVID-19. The CDR3 DNA reads as TGCGCCAGCAGCCGGACTAGGGATGAGCAGTTCTTC. Its translation: CASSRTRDEQFF. The whole variable domain, filled in from reference TRBV5-1 and TRBJ2-1, reads KAGVTQTPRYLIKTRGQQVTLSCSPISGHRSVSWYQQTPGQGLQFLFEYFSETQRNKGNFPGRFSGRQFSNSRSEMNVSTLELGDSALYLCASSRTRDEQFFGPGTRLTVL.